What follows is one T cell receptor (beta chain) and its context. The germline V gene has CDR1 MDHEN and CDR2 SYDVKM. Trimming cost V 10 bases and J 1 base; bases outside gene matches: 6. This CDR3 has 13 residues. This specimen belongs to a study of blood T cell repertoires in COVID-19. About the study: The United States, Italy and Spain were the sources of the acute and convalescent COVID-19 samples. The cDNA or gDNA used as material had been derived from T cells, B-cell-depleted T cells, or PBMCs.

The method was immunoSEQ multiplex PCR; TCRdb's version includes in-frame clones alone and lacks a portion of them. The sample shows 90,000 to 150,000 clones, 70% to 90% of them seen only once. Specimen: peripheral blood. V usage is TRBV28 and J usage is TRBJ1-1; 7 bases map to TRBD1. This clonotype was obtained from a woman in her fifties or sixties with active or convalescent COVID-19. CDR3 region: CANSQGGNTEAFF. For the CDR3, the DNA is TGTGCCAACTCTCAGGGGGGGAACACTGAAGCTTTCTTT.